Below, 26 T cell receptor beta chains from the same sample are listed, as sequenced in a study of neurological immune-mediated disorders. The time point was: longitudinal time-point 3. MiXCR was run by TCRdb on the 5' RACE reads, yielding one entry per CDR3 protein. The sample has about 53,000 distinct CDR3 sequences; 7% to 10% are singletons. The material sequenced was PBMCs. These receptors were collected from a woman in her thirties or forties in good health.

In its sample, this clonotype was seen many times. This rearrangement joins TRBV27 to TRBJ2-1; 7 nucleotides align to TRBD2. With 3 bases clipped from V and 10 bases from J, the junction kept 9 bases outside the gene matches. Germline CDR1 is MNHEY and CDR2 is SMNVEV (reference sequence). The CDR3 sequence is 14 residues long. CDR3 coding DNA: TGTGCCAGCAGTTTGATGGCGGGAGAAAACGAGCAGTTCTTC. Translated, it gives CASSLMAGENEQFF.

The table lists this clonotype with many counts. V gene TRBV4-3 combines with J gene TRBJ2-3; TRBD2 matches at 9 bases. V dropped 0 bases and J dropped 9; count of bases not matched to a gene: 7. This CDR3 spans 15 amino acids. Per germline, CDR1 LGHNA and CDR2 YSLEER. CDR3: CASSQDMLSGGTQYF. CDR3 nucleotide sequence: TGCGCCAGCAGCCAAGACATGCTTAGCGGGGGAACGCAGTATTTT.

This clonotype came up many times. The junction departs from the called germline gene at one end, perhaps through a read error. The chain combines TRBV7-8 with TRBJ2-7; D is uncertain. This CDR3 contains 14 residues. Germline V gives CDR1 SGHVS, CDR2 FQNEAQ. As DNA, the CDR3 is TGTGCCAGCAGCTCAGAAGTAGTCGTTTCGGTGACGGTCTTC. Amino acid sequence: CASSSEVVVSVTVF. The whole variable domain, remainder taken from reference TRBV7-8 and TRBJ2-7, is GAGVSQSPRYKVAKRGQDVALRCDPISGHVSLFWYQQALGQGPEFLTYFQNEAQLDKSGLPSDRFFAERPEGSVSTLKIQRTQQEDSAVYLCASSSEVVVSVTVFGPGTRLTVT.

This clonotype was observed many times. V is TRBV7-6 and J is TRBJ2-5; D is possibly TRBD1 (6 bases). The germline CDR1 and CDR2 sequences are SGHVS and FNYEAQ. The V end was cut by 5 bases, the J end by 4 bases, with 11 bases between. The CDR3 loop spans 13 amino acids. The CDR3 DNA sequence: TGTGCCAGCAGCCCCGGGACACTAGAGACCCAGTACTTC. Amino acids: CASSPGTLETQYF.

The table lists this clonotype with many counts. The chain combines TRBV20-1 with TRBJ2-3; D is ambiguous. Trimming removed 3 bases from V and 4 bases from J, with 8 bases in between. The CDR3 loop spans 12 amino acids. Germline assignment: CDR1 DFQATT and CDR2 SNEGSKA (reference sequence). The CDR3 here is CSASPDPDTQYF. The CDR3 DNA is TGCAGTGCTAGTCCTGATCCAGATACGCAGTATTTT.

This clonotype was recorded at least ten times. The J gene is TRBJ1-2, the V gene TRBV12-3 or TRBV12-4; D possibly corresponds to TRBD1 (5 bases). Trimming left V 6 bases short and J 8 bases short, with 13 bases between. This CDR3 is 12 amino acids long. CDR3 sequence reads: CASSRGGEGYTF. CDR3 DNA sequence: TGTGCCAGCAGCAGAGGAGGGGAGGGCTACACCTTC.

This clonotype was recorded many times. This chain joins TRBV5-1 and TRBJ2-3; TRBD2 matches 11 bases. This CDR3 contains 15 residues. From germline, CDR1 is SGHRS and CDR2 YFSETQ. V trimming: 5 bases; J trimming: 4 bases; junction bases outside the gene matches: 6. The CDR3: CASRELAGEADTQYF. The DNA for the CDR3 is TGCGCCAGCAGAGAACTAGCGGGAGAAGCAGATACGCAGTATTTT.

This clonotype came up many times. The chain combines TRBV3-1 with TRBJ2-3; 8 bases are a match to TRBD1. CDR1 is LGHDT and CDR2 is YNNKEL in the germline V gene (reference sequence). Trimming cost V 2 bases and J 4 bases; bases outside gene matches: 2. CDR3 length: 14 residues. This CDR3 reads CASSQKQGADTQYF. In nucleotides, the CDR3 is TGTGCCAGCAGCCAAAAACAGGGGGCAGATACGCAGTATTTT.

This clonotype was found many times. The junction departs from germline at one end; a sequencing error may be responsible. The V gene is TRBV7-7, the J gene TRBJ2-2, with D possibly called TRBD1 or TRBD2 (6 bases each). Germline V gene lookup returns CDR1 SSHAT and CDR2 FNYEAQ (reference sequence). The CDR3 extends over 16 amino acids. CDR3 residues: CASSPRGAGVPGELFF. CDR3 nucleotide sequence: TGTGCTAGCAGCCCTAGGGGGGCAGGGGTGCCCGGGGAGCTGTTTTTT.

CDR3 in amino acids: CASSVSEVNTEAFF. CDR3 sequence (DNA): TGTGCCAGCAGCGTATCAGAAGTGAACACTGAAGCTTTCTTT. The chain has TRBV7-6 and TRBJ1-1; no reliable D call. V dropped 5 bases and J dropped 0 bases, with 10 bases sitting between them. The CDR3 runs to 14 residues. Germline assignment: CDR1 SGHVS and CDR2 FNYEAQ.

Ten or more counts support this clonotype. The J gene is TRBJ2-5, the V gene TRBV20-1, with D hard to call. Germline CDR1 DFQATT, CDR2 SNEGSKA (reference sequence). Trimming took 6 bases from V and 1 from J, leaving 18 bases between them. The CDR3 has 15 amino acids. The CDR3 sequence: CSAPARSGIQETQYF. The CDR3 DNA sequence: TGCAGTGCCCCAGCCCGTTCTGGAATCCAAGAGACCCAGTACTTC.

This clonotype was detected ten times or more. The rearrangement uses TRBV29-1 and TRBJ1-2, with 7 nucleotides matching TRBD1. CDR1 is SQVTM and CDR2 is ANQGSEA in the germline V gene. Trimming at V came to 6 bases and at J to 1 base, leaving 11 bases not matched to a gene. This CDR3 is 15 amino acids long. CDR3 in DNA: TGCAGCGTGGGGCGACAGGGCGGGAATAACTATGGCTACACCTTC. Amino acids: CSVGRQGGNNYGYTF.

This clonotype was counted only a few times. A read error is possible here, since a much larger clone lies one base away. The V and J genes are TRBV7-2 and TRBJ2-5; D not resolved. CDR1 SGHTA and CDR2 FQGNSA come from the germline V gene. The CDR3 is made up of 11 amino acids. The CDR3 region has the DNA TGTGCCACCAACCCCGGAGAGACCAAGTACTTC. This translates into CATNPGETKYF.

This clonotype was seen once. A much more abundant neighbour one base away suggests this may be a read error. CDR3 DNA sequence: TGCAGTGCTAGAGTAGTGTGGAGCACTGAAGCTTTCTTT. Protein sequence: CSARVVWSTEAFF. The chain combines TRBV20-1 with TRBJ1-1; the D is unclear. Trimming left V 1 base short and J 4 bases short, with 10 bases between. Germline CDR1 is DFQATT and CDR2 is SNEGSKA (reference sequence). The CDR3 has 13 amino acids.

This clonotype appeared many times. This CDR3 reads CAISGPRGGGAPDTQYF. DNA for the CDR3: TGTGCCATCAGTGGCCCCCGGGGCGGGGGGGCCCCAGATACGCAGTATTTT. The gene calls are TRBV10-3 and TRBJ2-3; 9 nucleotides agree with TRBD2. The CDR3 length is 17 residues. The germline V gene has CDR1 ENHRY and CDR2 SYGVKD. Trimming removed 4 bases from V and 4 bases from J; junction bases left unmatched: 12.

Points on this clonotype: This may be a read error: a much more frequent sequence differs by one nucleotide. The chain joins TRBV11-1 to TRBJ1-6; D not resolved. The CDR3 spans 10 residues. Germline CDR1 SGHAT, CDR2 FQDESV (reference sequence). Trimming took off 9 bases at V and 9 bases at J, with 6 bases between the two ends. The CDR3 protein is CAREGSPLHF. DNA for the CDR3: TGTGCCAGAGAGGGTTCACCCCTCCACTTT.

This clonotype has a count of ten or more. Written as DNA, the CDR3 is TGCGCCAGCAGCTTAGTGAGGGAGAGGAACACTGAAGCTTTCTTT. It specifies CASSLVRERNTEAFF. This chain uses TRBV5-1 with TRBJ1-1; D gene ambiguous. Germline V gene sequence: CDR1 SGHRS, CDR2 YFSETQ. The CDR3 loop spans 15 amino acids. V was pared by 2 bases and J by 1 base, with 12 bases between.

This clonotype was counted at least ten times. The CDR3 region has the DNA TGCGCCAGCAGCGGGACCGCCGCAACTAATGAAAAACTGTTTTTT. Its translation is CASSGTAATNEKLFF. The rearrangement uses TRBV4-3 and TRBJ1-4; D might be TRBD1 (5 bases). V was cut by 5 bases and J by 0 bases, with 10 bases left in between. Germline CDR1 reads LGHNA; CDR2 reads YSLEER. This CDR3 spans 15 amino acids.

This clonotype appeared many times. V and J are TRBV6-2 or TRBV6-3 and TRBJ1-5; D is perhaps TRBD1 (6 bases). Trimming took 3 bases from V and 10 from J, leaving 13 bases between them. CDR3 length: 13 amino acids. Germline lookup yields CDR1 MNHEY and CDR2 SVGEGT. In DNA, the CDR3 is TGTGCCAGCAGTTATGCAGGGGCGGGACCCCAGCATTTT. It translates to CASSYAGAGPQHF.

This clonotype was seen repeatedly, ten times or more. This chain joins TRBV20-1 and TRBJ2-7; D is unclear. The CDR3 extends over 13 amino acids. Germline CDR1 reads DFQATT; CDR2 reads SNEGSKA (reference sequence). The ends were cut back, 8 bases at V and 0 bases at J, with 14 bases in the middle. The CDR3 here is CSPQSFSSYEQYF. The CDR3 coding sequence is TGCAGTCCCCAGAGTTTTAGCTCCTACGAGCAGTACTTC.

Many counts were recorded for this clonotype. The V and J genes are TRBV5-1 and TRBJ1-4; a weak D match, TRBD1 (5 bases). The CDR3 totals 16 residues. V lost 3 bases to trimming and J lost 7 bases, with 19 bases between them. The germline gives CDR1 SGHRS, CDR2 YFSETQ. The CDR3 bases are TGCGCCAGCAGCTACCAATTCAGGGCCGCGGGTGAAAAACTGTTTTTT. Protein: CASSYQFRAAGEKLFF. The full variable domain, in which reference TRBV5-1 and TRBJ1-4 provide the parts outside the CDR3, is KAGVTQTPRYLIKTRGQQVTLSCSPISGHRSVSWYQQTPGQGLQFLFEYFSETQRNKGNFPGRFSGRQFSNSRSEMNVSTLELGDSALYLCASSYQFRAAGEKLFFGSGTQLSVL.

This clonotype was recorded many times. The chain uses TRBV6-2 or TRBV6-3 and TRBJ2-7; no clear D gene. Germline V gene sequence: CDR1 MNHEY, CDR2 SVGEGT. Between the trimmed V and J ends, which lost 2 bases and 0 bases, there was a span of 5 bases. This CDR3 comprises 13 residues. The CDR3 DNA reads as TGTGCCAGCAGTTACCTGATCTCCTACGAGCAGTACTTC. Its translation: CASSYLISYEQYF.

By proportion, this clonotype is medium-sized. The chain couples TRBV5-1 to TRBJ1-1; D call uncertain. The CDR3 has 14 residues. V was trimmed by 3 bases and J by 1 base, leaving 10 bases between them. Germline CDR1 reads SGHRS; CDR2 reads YFSETQ. CDR3 residues: CASSSGQPNTEAFF. CDR3 in DNA: TGCGCCAGCAGCTCCGGCCAGCCGAACACTGAAGCTTTCTTT. Complete variable domain (other parts from reference TRBV5-1 and TRBJ1-1): KAGVTQTPRYLIKTRGQQVTLSCSPISGHRSVSWYQQTPGQGLQFLFEYFSETQRNKGNFPGRFSGRQFSNSRSEMNVSTLELGDSALYLCASSSGQPNTEAFFGQGTRLTVV.

This clonotype was found many times. The genes are TRBV12-3 or TRBV12-4 and TRBJ1-5, with 11 bases matching TRBD1. V was clipped by 3 bases and J by 2 bases; unmatched bases: 9. CDR3 length equals 18 residues. CDR3 nucleotides: TGTGCCAGCAGTTTTGGGACAGGGGGAAGGCCCGGCAATCAGCCCCAGCATTTT. The encoded protein is CASSFGTGGRPGNQPQHF.

This clonotype occurred many times. This chain uses TRBV7-2 with TRBJ2-7; the D gene is possibly TRBD1 (6 bases). This CDR3 has 14 amino acids. CDR1 and CDR2 from the germline V gene are SGHTA and FQGNSA. The V end was cut by 5 bases, the J end by 3 bases, with 14 bases between. Here the CDR3 reads CASSPAPGDYEQYF. CDR3 DNA: TGTGCCAGCAGCCCCGCCCCAGGGGACTACGAGCAGTACTTC.

This clonotype was picked up many times. J is TRBJ2-7 and V is TRBV5-1; no definite D call. Trimming pared 0 bases from V and 4 bases from J, leaving 8 bases between. The CDR3 extends over 13 amino acids. The germline gives CDR1 SGHRS, CDR2 YFSETQ. CDR3 bases: TGCGCCAGCAGCTTGGGGGTCATGTACGAGCAGTACTTC. It translates to CASSLGVMYEQYF.